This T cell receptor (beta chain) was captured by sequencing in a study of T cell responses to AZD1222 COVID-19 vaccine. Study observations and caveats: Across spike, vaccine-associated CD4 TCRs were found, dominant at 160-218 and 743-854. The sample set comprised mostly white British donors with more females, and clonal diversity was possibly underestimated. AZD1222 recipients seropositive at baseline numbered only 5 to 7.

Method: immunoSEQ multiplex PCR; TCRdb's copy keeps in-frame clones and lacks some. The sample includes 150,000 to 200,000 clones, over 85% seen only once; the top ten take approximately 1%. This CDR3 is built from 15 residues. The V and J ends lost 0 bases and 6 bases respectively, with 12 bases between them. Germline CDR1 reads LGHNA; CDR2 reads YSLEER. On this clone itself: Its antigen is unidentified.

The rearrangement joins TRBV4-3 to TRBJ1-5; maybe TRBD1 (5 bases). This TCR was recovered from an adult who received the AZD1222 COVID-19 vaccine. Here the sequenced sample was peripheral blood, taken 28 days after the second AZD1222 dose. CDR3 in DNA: TGCGCCAGCAGCCAAGATAGGGCAGGGACTCAGCCCCAGCATTTT. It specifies CASSQDRAGTQPQHF.